This entry concerns a single T cell receptor (beta chain). Its target is not known. This record belongs to a study of shared clonotypes between healthy human individuals. Whole-study findings and limits: Rarefaction analysis demonstrated incomplete sorted-subset sequencing notwithstanding large depth. It was observed that 4% to 6% of naive CD4 clonotypes were shared across a few donors. The genetic and exposure-history diversity represented was limited by few donors.

Splitting of CD4+ cells produced CD45RA+ naive and CD45RA-negative memory subsets. TCRdb's copy holds only in-frame clones and misses some; the assay was immunoSEQ multiplex PCR. The sample holds about 670,000 clones, about three quarters seen once. Germline V gives CDR1 KGHSH, CDR2 LQKENI. Trimming took off 4 bases at V and 0 bases at J, with 9 bases between the two ends. The CDR3 consists of 14 residues. This sequence joins TRBV18 and TRBJ1-1; D gene unclear. The sequence derives from a woman in her twenties or thirties in good health. Material: memory CD4+ T cells sorted from blood. Stated subset: CD45RA-negative fraction. CDR3 nucleotides: TGTGCCAGCTCACTAGCTCCTTTGAACACTGAAGCTTTCTTT. Amino acid sequence: CASSLAPLNTEAFF.